This T cell receptor beta chain was sequenced during a study of CD8 T cells in ankylosing spondylitis. The TCR beta libraries were generated through quantitative 5'-RACE incorporating molecular barcodes. TCRdb processed the 5' RACE reads anew with MiXCR; each CDR3 protein has one entry. Seen here are 470,000 or so distinct CDR3 sequences, 20% to 30% observed once, and the top ten hold under 0.9%. Findings and caveats of the study: Disease-associated clones were reportedly significantly overrepresented in matched ankylosing spondylitis synovial fluid. Ankylosing spondylitis blood seemed to carry a telltale TCR beta motif made of under ten highly homologous variants. Disease-associated clonotypes exhibited CD8+ identity and were relatively infrequent in peripheral blood. In reactive arthritis synovial fluid and blood, some motif variants had been reported before.

The CDR3 is 15 amino acids. Germline loops: CDR1 SGHVS, CDR2 FQNEAQ. V lost 5 bases to trimming and J lost 4 bases, with 15 bases between them. This clonotype was seen more than once but under ten times. The antigen is not known. The TCR originated in a male donor with ankylosing spondylitis. The genes are TRBV7-8 and TRBJ2-1; D possibly matches TRBD1 or TRBD2 (5 bases each). The source material was blood, either unsorted or a sorted T cell fraction (not recorded which). The CDR3 DNA is TGTGCCAGCAGCCATCGCCGGGACCCATACAATGAGCAGTTCTTC. It specifies CASSHRRDPYNEQFF.